This T cell receptor beta chain was retrieved from a study of blood T cell repertoires in COVID-19. About the study: From the United States, Italy and Spain came samples of acute and convalescent COVID-19. Nucleic acid was either cDNA or gDNA, and it came from T cells, B-cell-depleted T cells, or PBMCs.

The CDR3 length is 16 residues. Germline V gives CDR1 MNHEY, CDR2 SVGAGI. V was cut by 2 bases and J by 5 bases, with 13 bases left in between. Original methodology: Quantification of nucleated cells was approximated via reference gene primer amplification. Generated by immunoSEQ multiplex PCR, the TCRdb table keeps only in-frame clones and is missing some. V, J and clone size derive from that table, while D and trimming were established from the DNA sequence. The table lists around 58,000 clones, approximately 85% of them singletons. Followed longitudinally, the Seattle patients had been enrolled during active infection.

The rearrangement joins TRBV6-5 to TRBJ1-6; D perhaps matches TRBD1 (5 bases). This TCR was recovered from a woman aged 60 to 75 with COVID-19, enrolled during active disease. The specimen sequenced was peripheral blood. The chain's CDR3 is CASSYQGPNNNSPLHF. As DNA, the CDR3 is TGTGCCAGCAGTTACCAGGGTCCCAATAATAATTCACCCCTCCACTTT.